This entry concerns a single TCR beta chain. Its antigen is undetermined. Trimming took 4 bases from V and 8 from J, leaving 15 bases between them. Germline V CDR1 and CDR2: SGHTA, FQGNSA. This CDR3 is built from 14 residues. This entry is derived from a study of CD8 T cells in Susac syndrome. The RNA input was roughly 0.45 to 1 ug, and it was reverse transcribed with random hexamers. Amplification of TCR beta CDR3 used immunoSEQ multiplex PCR across 54 Vbeta and 13 Jbeta. TCRdb processed the immunoSEQ multiplex PCR reads anew with MiXCR; each CDR3 protein has one entry. Of under 200,000 distinct CDR3 sequences listed, approximately 90% were seen once; the top ten hold 0.065% to 0.085%. CD8+ and CD4+ T cells from blood underwent TCR beta sequencing. While CD8+ and CD4+ T cells were isolated negatively, TEMRA cells were enriched by FACS. Study findings and constraints: Acknowledgment was made by the study that its TCR sequencing and HLA analysis involved a relatively small number of individuals.

The TCR was taken from a human donor in good health. V and J are TRBV7-2 and TRBJ2-1; D is ambiguous. The material sequenced was CD4+ T cells from PBMCs. The CDR3 loop is CASSSDPTTYEQFF. In DNA, the CDR3 is TGTGCCAGCAGCTCGGACCCGACCACCTATGAGCAGTTCTTC.